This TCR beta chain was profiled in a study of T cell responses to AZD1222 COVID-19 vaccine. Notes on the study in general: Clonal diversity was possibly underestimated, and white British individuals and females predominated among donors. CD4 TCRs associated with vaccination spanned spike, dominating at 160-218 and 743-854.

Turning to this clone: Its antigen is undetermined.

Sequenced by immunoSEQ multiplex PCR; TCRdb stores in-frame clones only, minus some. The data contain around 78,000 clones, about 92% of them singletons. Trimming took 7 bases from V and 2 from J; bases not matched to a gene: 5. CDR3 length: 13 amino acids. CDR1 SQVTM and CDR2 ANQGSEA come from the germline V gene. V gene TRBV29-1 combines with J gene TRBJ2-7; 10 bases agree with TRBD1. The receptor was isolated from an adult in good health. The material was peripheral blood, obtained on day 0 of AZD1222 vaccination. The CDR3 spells CSATTGGPYEQYF. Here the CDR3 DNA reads TGCAGCGCCACGACAGGGGGCCCCTACGAGCAGTACTTC.